These 18 T cell receptor beta chains originate from one sample sequenced in a study of blood T cell repertoires in COVID-19 (TCRdb year 2020). The receptor library was made with the immunoSEQ multiplex PCR assay. Imported from immuneACCESS, the table was reduced by TCRdb to in-frame sequences with V and J called. These copies leave out some clones; in studies compared against another copy, an unresolved V gene accounts for under half, and the cause of the remainder is not known. In this sample the table shows around 300,000 clones, around 85% of which occur a single time. Clones ranked in the top ten supply 4.1% of the sample. Source material: peripheral blood. The receptors were sampled from a woman in her 50s with active or convalescent COVID-19.

The chain recombines TRBV27 with TRBJ1-4, with a weak D call TRBD1 (6 bases). Germline-derived CDR1 and CDR2 are MNHEY and SMNVEV (reference sequence). Trimming cost V 5 bases and J 6 bases, with 13 bases left between them. The CDR3 covers 14 residues. The chain's CDR3 is CASSETGFYEKLFF. The CDR3 region has the DNA TGTGCCAGCAGTGAAACAGGGTTTTATGAAAAACTGTTTTTT.

The CDR3 is CASSPRAGGTEAFF. The CDR3 nucleotides read TGTGCCAGCAGTCCCCGGGCAGGGGGCACTGAAGCTTTCTTT. This sequence joins TRBV27 and TRBJ1-1; 7 positions match TRBD1. The germline V gene has CDR1 MNHEY and CDR2 SMNVEV (reference sequence). CDR3 length equals 14 residues. V lost 5 bases, J lost 4 bases, and 7 bases stayed unmatched.

The rearrangement uses TRBV5-4 and TRBJ2-1; D is perhaps TRBD1 (6 bases). The V and J ends lost 4 bases and 6 bases respectively, with 11 bases between them. This CDR3 contains 13 residues. Germline loops: CDR1 SGHNT, CDR2 YYREEE (reference sequence). CDR3 in amino acids: CASSAGQTNEQFF. CDR3 nucleotides: TGTGCCAGCAGCGCAGGACAGACCAATGAGCAGTTCTTC.

The chain recombines TRBV27 with TRBJ2-5, with D perhaps TRBD2 (6 bases). Trimming took off 5 bases at V and 2 bases at J, with 15 bases between the two ends. The CDR3 covers 15 residues. Germline V gene lookup returns CDR1 MNHEY and CDR2 SMNVEV (reference sequence). The CDR3 protein is CASSQRARGQETQYF. The CDR3 DNA reads TGTGCCAGCAGTCAAAGGGCCCGGGGGCAAGAGACCCAGTACTTC.

J is TRBJ1-5 and V is TRBV3-1 (or the pseudogene TRBV3-2), with D perhaps matching TRBD1 (5 bases). The CDR3 is made up of 14 amino acids. V was pared by 4 bases and J by 5 bases, with 12 bases between. CDR1 and CDR2 (germline): LGHDT, YNNKEL (reference sequence). Written as DNA, the CDR3 is TGTGCCAGCAGCCCCAGCAGGGCTGATCAGCCCCAGCATTTT. Translated, it gives CASSPSRADQPQHF.

The chain uses TRBV25-1 and TRBJ2-5, with 8 bases identical to TRBD1. This CDR3 is 15 amino acids long. The V gene's germline CDR1 is MGHDK and CDR2 SYGVNS. J gave up 4 bases and V 1 base, and 5 bases lay outside the gene matches. DNA for the CDR3: TGTGCCAGCAGTGAATGGGGACAGGAGACAGAGACCCAGTACTTC. This translates into CASSEWGQETETQYF.

This clone was counted a few times. The chain recombines TRBV28 with TRBJ1-5; TRBD1 matches 7 bases. This CDR3 comprises 12 residues. CDR1 is MDHEN, CDR2 SYDVKM, per germline. Trimming took 8 bases from V and 4 from J; bases not matched to a gene: 2. This CDR3 is CASLQGNQPQHF. The CDR3 DNA follows: TGTGCCAGCCTACAGGGGAATCAGCCCCAGCATTTT.

This chain joins TRBV14 and TRBJ2-1; 13 nucleotides agree with TRBD2. V shed 4 bases, J shed 7 bases, and the junction held 10 bases outside the gene matches. This CDR3 is 17 amino acids long. Germline V gene data show CDR1 as SGHDN and CDR2 as FVKESK. CDR3 sequence: CASSRTLPGLAGNEQFF. For the CDR3, the DNA is TGTGCCAGCAGCCGAACCCTACCGGGACTAGCGGGGAATGAGCAGTTCTTC.

The V gene is TRBV7-3, the J gene TRBJ2-1; 8 positions match TRBD1. After removal of 3 bases from V and 5 bases from J, the junction contained 6 bases not matched to a gene. CDR3 length equals 15 residues. Germline V CDR1 and CDR2: SGHTA, FQGTGA. DNA for the CDR3: TGTGCCAGCAGCTTGGACAGGGTTCCCAACAATGAGCAGTTCTTC. Translation: CASSLDRVPNNEQFF.

J is TRBJ1-6 and V is TRBV18; D perhaps matches TRBD1 (6 bases). Germline V lookup: CDR1 KGHSH, CDR2 LQKENI. Trimming removed 6 bases from V and 7 bases from J, with 13 bases in between. The CDR3 totals 14 residues. The CDR3 DNA follows: TGTGCCAGCTCCCGACAGGCTGCGAATTCACCCCTCCACTTT. This encodes CASSRQAANSPLHF. The whole variable domain, filled in from reference TRBV18 and TRBJ1-6, reads NAGVMQNPRHLVRRRGQEARLRCSPMKGHSHVYWYRQLPEEGLKFMVYLQKENIIDESGMPKERFSAEFPKEGPSILRIQQVVRGDSAAYFCASSRQAANSPLHFGNGTRLTVT.

The chain recombines TRBV18 with TRBJ2-7, with TRBD1 matching 9 bases. This CDR3 region has 16 residues. Germline V gene data show CDR1 as KGHSH and CDR2 as LQKENI. The ends lost 5 bases at V and 6 bases at J; junction bases unmatched: 14. The CDR3 nucleotides are TGTGCCAGCTCAGCCCTCCCCCGGGACAGGGCCTCCGAGCAGTACTTC. As protein: CASSALPRDRASEQYF.

The rearrangement links TRBV27 to TRBJ1-1, with 7 nucleotides matching TRBD1. V was pared by 5 bases and J by 2 bases, with 5 bases of the junction left unmatched. In germline, CDR1 is MNHEY, CDR2 SMNVEV (reference sequence). The CDR3 length is 14 residues. CDR3 bases: TGTGCCAGCAGTAAAAGGGGGCTCAACACTGAAGCTTTCTTT. This codes for CASSKRGLNTEAFF.

V usage is TRBV18 and J usage is TRBJ2-5; TRBD1 agrees at 7 bases. The germline gives CDR1 KGHSH, CDR2 LQKENI. The CDR3 runs to 15 residues. With 0 bases clipped from V and 4 bases from J, the junction kept 5 bases outside the gene matches. The CDR3 DNA follows: TGTGCCAGCTCACCACCTCGGACAGGTGGAGAGACCCAGTACTTC. This sequence encodes CASSPPRTGGETQYF.

The V call is TRBV7-2, the J call TRBJ1-2; D not certain. Trimming removed 0 bases at V and 2 bases at J, with 7 bases between. CDR3 length equals 14 residues. CDR1 and CDR2 (germline): SGHTA, FQGNSA. The CDR3 loop is CASSLATENYGYTF. CDR3 DNA sequence: TGTGCCAGCAGCTTAGCAACAGAGAACTATGGCTACACCTTC.

CDR3 protein: CASSLSSQETQYF. The CDR3 DNA reads TGTGCCAGCAGCTTAAGTAGCCAAGAGACCCAGTACTTC. The chain links TRBV13 to TRBJ2-5; D call uncertain. This CDR3 contains 13 residues. Germline CDR1 reads PRHDT; CDR2 reads FYEKMQ (reference sequence). The V and J ends lost 2 bases and 1 base respectively, with 5 bases between them.

The chain recombines TRBV9 with TRBJ2-2; 13 bases fit TRBD2. The CDR3 length is 16 residues. V shed 7 bases, J shed 1 base, and the junction held 4 bases outside the gene matches. Per germline, CDR1 SGDLS and CDR2 YYNGEE. Here the CDR3 reads CASSGLAGLNTGELFF. CDR3 DNA sequence: TGTGCCAGCTCGGGACTAGCGGGGCTGAACACCGGGGAGCTGTTTTTT. The variable domain in full, completed from reference TRBV9 and TRBJ2-2, reads DSGVTQTPKHLITATGQRVTLRCSPRSGDLSVYWYQQSLDQGLQFLIQYYNGEERAKGNILERFSAQQFPDLHSELNLSSLELGDSALYFCASSGLAGLNTGELFFGEGSRLTVL.

The V call is TRBV5-4, the J call TRBJ1-2; a weak D match, TRBD1 (5 bases). With 4 bases removed from V and 7 bases from J, the gap between germline ends came to 11 bases. The CDR3 runs to 12 residues. Germline V gene data show CDR1 as SGHNT and CDR2 as YYREEE (reference sequence). The CDR3 loop is CASSRPGVGYTF. CDR3 DNA sequence: TGTGCCAGCAGCCGGCCGGGGGTTGGCTACACCTTC.

In its sample, this clone was seen once. This rearrangement joins TRBV5-8 to TRBJ2-3; D is possibly TRBD2 (5 bases). The germline V and J ends were trimmed by 7 bases and 0 bases, with 21 bases remaining between them. The length of the CDR3 is 17 residues. The V gene's germline CDR1 is SGHTS and CDR2 YDEGEE. In nucleotides, the CDR3 is TGTGCCAGCGCCCTTGGAGCGGACCCCGGGAGCACAGATACGCAGTATTTT. Translated: CASALGADPGSTDTQYF.